This T cell receptor beta chain was recorded in a study of Ad26.COV2.S vaccination and SARS-CoV-2 variants. Assay: immunoSEQ multiplex PCR; the TCRdb copy retains only in-frame clones and omits some. The table lists fewer than 800,000 clones, more than 80% of them singletons. V was clipped by 2 bases and J by 0 bases, with 9 bases between them. Germline CDR1 and CDR2: SGHNT and YYREEE (reference sequence). The CDR3 contains 15 residues. Findings and caveats of the study: In TCR breadth and depth analyses, total T cell responses may have been underestimated.

As to this clone: The antigen is undetermined. Other DNA sequences in this sample translate to the same CDR3.

Sample treatment: approximately 18 received Ad26.COV2.S at low or high dose, single or two shots; roughly 5 received placebo; per-sample allocation not given. Material that was analyzed had been drawn on day 63 after the first vaccine or placebo injection. Sample: peripheral blood, taken in a trial of Ad26.COV2.S vaccine versus placebo. The V call is TRBV5-4, the J call TRBJ1-3, with D perhaps TRBD1 (5 bases). This sequence originates from a person between 18 and 59 years old who received the Ad26.COV2.S COVID-19 vaccine or a placebo. CDR3 DNA sequence: TGTGCCAGCAGCTTAGACAGCCGCTCTGGAAACACCATATATTTT. This translates into CASSLDSRSGNTIYF.